This T cell receptor (beta chain) was observed in a study of T cell responses to AZD1222 COVID-19 vaccine. Study-wide findings and caveats: Reports indicate that nearly half of spike-specific TCRs are directed at unmutated variant regions. Following two doses of AZD1222, Spike-specific TCR breadth and depth rose.

The protocol was immunoSEQ multiplex PCR, while the TCRdb copy is restricted to in-frame clones and leaves out a portion. The sample has more than 95,000 clones; 65% to 90% are singletons. Germline lookup yields CDR1 SGHRS and CDR2 YFSETQ. The germline V and J ends were trimmed by 4 bases and 4 bases, with 20 bases remaining between them. The CDR3 totals 16 residues. As concerns this clone: Its antigen is undetermined.

The TCR was taken from an adult who received the AZD1222 COVID-19 vaccine. V and J are TRBV5-1 and TRBJ1-1; D is possibly TRBD1 (5 bases). The sample in question was peripheral blood, obtained 28 days after the second AZD1222 dose. CDR3 region: CASSEGEGELITEAFF. In DNA, the CDR3 is TGCGCCAGCAGCGAAGGGGAAGGGGAGTTGATCACTGAAGCTTTCTTT.